The present T cell receptor (beta chain) was sequenced within a study of cytomegalovirus exposure and HLA in healthy donors. Both 60 Vbeta primers and 13 Jbeta primers went into the PCR. The data were produced by immunoSEQ multiplex PCR, yet TCRdb's version contains in-frame clones alone and is incomplete. This table has some 95,000 clones, approximately 80% appearing once. Germline CDR1 and CDR2: SGDLS and YYNGEE. The V end was cut by 7 bases, the J end by 2 bases, with 12 bases between. The CDR3 spans 13 residues. V gene TRBV9 combines with J gene TRBJ1-2; possibly TRBD1 for D (5 bases). Material: PBMCs. The sequence came from a woman aged 40 to 50 in good health and CMV-seronegative. DNA of the CDR3: TGTGCCAGCGCGCAGGGTGGGAACTATGGCTACACCTTC. Its protein is CASAQGGNYGYTF.